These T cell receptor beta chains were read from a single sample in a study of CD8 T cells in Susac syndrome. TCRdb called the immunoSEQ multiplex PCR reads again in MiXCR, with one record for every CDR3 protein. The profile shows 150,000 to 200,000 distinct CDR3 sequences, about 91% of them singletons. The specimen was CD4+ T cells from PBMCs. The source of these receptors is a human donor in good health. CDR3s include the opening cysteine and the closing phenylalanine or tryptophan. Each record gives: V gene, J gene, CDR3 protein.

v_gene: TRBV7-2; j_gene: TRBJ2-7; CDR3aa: CASSTSWGMYEQYF
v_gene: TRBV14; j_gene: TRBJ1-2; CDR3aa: CASSQVPVNYGYTF
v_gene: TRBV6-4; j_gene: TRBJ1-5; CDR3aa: CASSDTAGYNQPQHF
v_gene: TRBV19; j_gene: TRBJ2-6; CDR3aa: CASSQSSGANVLTF
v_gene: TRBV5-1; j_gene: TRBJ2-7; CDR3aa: CASSLAGTDEQYF
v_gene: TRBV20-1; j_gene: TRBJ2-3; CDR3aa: CSAARTGGSVDTQYF
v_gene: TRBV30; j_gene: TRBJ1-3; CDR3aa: CAWSVRGHGNTIYF
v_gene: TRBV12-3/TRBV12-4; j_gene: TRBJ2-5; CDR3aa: CASSGQENTVGTQYF
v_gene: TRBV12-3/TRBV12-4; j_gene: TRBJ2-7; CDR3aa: CASRPVAGAKNEQYF
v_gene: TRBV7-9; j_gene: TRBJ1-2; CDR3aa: CASSLFAGVTGYTF
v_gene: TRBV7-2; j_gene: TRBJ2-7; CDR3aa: CASSPTSGGYEQYF
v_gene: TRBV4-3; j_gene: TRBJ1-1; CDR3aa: CASSQGAFTEAFF
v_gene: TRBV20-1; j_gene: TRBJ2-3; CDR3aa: CSARGGRATRLAGTDTQYF
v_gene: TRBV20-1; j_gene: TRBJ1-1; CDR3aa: CSAYRDRANTEAFF
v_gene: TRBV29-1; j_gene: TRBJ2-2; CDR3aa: CSVIRGHTGELFF
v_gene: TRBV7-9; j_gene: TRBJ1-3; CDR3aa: CASRPDRGIRNTIYF
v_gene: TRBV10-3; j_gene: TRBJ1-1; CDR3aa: CAINGDLNTEAFF
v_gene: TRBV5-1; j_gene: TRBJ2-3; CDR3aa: CASSMTSTDTQYF
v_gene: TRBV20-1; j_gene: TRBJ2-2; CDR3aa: CSARGPGTGELFF
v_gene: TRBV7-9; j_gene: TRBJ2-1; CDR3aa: CASSPRTAGGNNEQFF
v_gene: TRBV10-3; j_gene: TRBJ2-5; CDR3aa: CAISEWTGPQETQYF
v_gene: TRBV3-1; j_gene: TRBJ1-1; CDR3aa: CASSQEGGGGEAFF
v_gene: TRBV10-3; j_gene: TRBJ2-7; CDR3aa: CAISVGTNYEQYF
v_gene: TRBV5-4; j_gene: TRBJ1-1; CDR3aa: CASSLVDGDAEAFF
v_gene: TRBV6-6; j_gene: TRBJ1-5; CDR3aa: CASSPFPWPQHF
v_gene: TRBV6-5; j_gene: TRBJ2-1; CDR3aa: CASRVGLAGNEQFF
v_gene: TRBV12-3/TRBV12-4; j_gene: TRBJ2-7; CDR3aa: CASRTGGSSYEQYF
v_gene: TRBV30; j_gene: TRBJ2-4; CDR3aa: CAWSLTGDIQYF
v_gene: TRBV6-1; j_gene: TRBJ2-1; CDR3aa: CASSALAGGPGNEQFF
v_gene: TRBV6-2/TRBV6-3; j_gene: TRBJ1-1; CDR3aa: CASNRGLNTEAFF
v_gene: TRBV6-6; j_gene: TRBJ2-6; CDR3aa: CASSKDRIDSLTF
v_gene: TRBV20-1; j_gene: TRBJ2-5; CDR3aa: CSARDETGRGETQYF
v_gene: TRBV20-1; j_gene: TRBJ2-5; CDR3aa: CSARDRDQETQYF
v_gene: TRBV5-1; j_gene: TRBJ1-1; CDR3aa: CASSLGQWGNTEAFF
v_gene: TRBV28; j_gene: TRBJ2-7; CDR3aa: CASSSHTTNYEQYF
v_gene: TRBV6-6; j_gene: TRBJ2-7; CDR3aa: CASSSETRFQGGQYF
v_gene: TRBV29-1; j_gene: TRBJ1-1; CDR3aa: CSVRQGLMTAEAFF
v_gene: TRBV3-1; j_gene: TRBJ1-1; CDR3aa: CASSQRGESTEAFF
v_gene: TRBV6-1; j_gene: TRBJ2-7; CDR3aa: CASSPGLAGASSYEQYF
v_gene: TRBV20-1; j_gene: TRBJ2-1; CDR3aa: CSAPPAANEQFF
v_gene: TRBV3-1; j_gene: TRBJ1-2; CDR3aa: CASPSPLLGYTF
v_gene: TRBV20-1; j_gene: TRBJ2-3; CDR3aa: CSVVSGGGTDTQYF
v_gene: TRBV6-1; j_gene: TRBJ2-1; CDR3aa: CASRKRDKMNEQFF
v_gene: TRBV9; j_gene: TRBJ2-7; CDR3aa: CASSVGSGAGYEQYF